One and the same sample provided the 20 T cell receptor beta chains below, sequenced in a study of blood T cell repertoires in COVID-19. The data were produced by immunoSEQ multiplex PCR, yet TCRdb's version contains in-frame clones alone and is incomplete. The table lists fewer than 450,000 clones, about 88% of them singletons, with about 6.7% in the top ten. Sample: peripheral blood. These receptor sequences come from a woman in her seventies with COVID-19, enrolled during active disease.

The rearrangement joins TRBV7-8 to TRBJ1-5; 9 bases are a match to TRBD1. This CDR3 region has 14 residues. CDR1 and CDR2 from the germline V gene are SGHVS and FQNEAQ. The V and J ends lost 5 bases and 4 bases, in that order; junction bases with no gene match: 3. The DNA for the CDR3 is TGTGCCAGCAGCACGGACAGGGGAAATCAGCCCCAGCATTTT. Encoded protein: CASSTDRGNQPQHF.

The chain links TRBV27 to TRBJ1-2; no reliable D call. Trimming removed 3 bases at V and 6 bases at J, with 5 bases between. Looked up from germline, CDR1 is MNHEY and CDR2 is SMNVEV (reference sequence). The CDR3 is made up of 11 amino acids. CDR3 residues: CASSLRDGYTF. CDR3 nucleotide sequence: TGTGCCAGCAGTTTGAGGGATGGCTACACCTTC.

This clone was observed a handful of times. The gene calls are TRBV28 and TRBJ2-7, with TRBD2 as a possible D gene (5 bases). The CDR3 is made up of 14 amino acids. Germline CDR1 is MDHEN and CDR2 is SYDVKM. Between the trimmed V and J ends, which lost 3 bases and 4 bases, there was a span of 13 bases. Here the CDR3 reads CASSLPGVLYEQYF. The CDR3 DNA reads as TGTGCCAGCAGTTTGCCCGGGGTTTTATACGAGCAGTACTTC.

This clone has only a few counts. The chain links TRBV30 to TRBJ1-1, with TRBD1 as a possible D gene (5 bases). V was trimmed by 3 bases and J by 1 base, leaving 21 bases between them. Germline-derived CDR1 and CDR2 are GTSNPN and SVGIG (reference sequence). The CDR3 spans 17 residues. In DNA, the CDR3 is TGTGCCTGGAGCAGGTCCGGGGGTGTGAATCGGAACACTGAAGCTTTCTTT. Its protein is CAWSRSGGVNRNTEAFF.

The rearrangement uses TRBV27 and TRBJ1-2; 7 nucleotides line up with TRBD1. The trim removed 6 bases at V and 3 bases at J, leaving 7 bases unmatched. Germline assignment: CDR1 MNHEY and CDR2 SMNVEV (reference sequence). This CDR3 contains 14 residues. CDR3 region: CASRKDRRYYGYTF. The CDR3 DNA is TGTGCCAGCAGAAAGGACAGGAGGTACTATGGCTACACCTTC.

Concerning this clone: Different DNA sequences within this sample yield the same CDR3. The V call is TRBV9, the J call TRBJ2-1; D may be TRBD1 (5 bases). This CDR3 region has 14 residues. The germline gives CDR1 SGDLS, CDR2 YYNGEE. V lost 0 bases to trimming and J lost 4 bases, with 8 bases between them. CDR3 coding DNA: TGTGCCAGCAGCGTAGGGGCAGGGTACAATGAGCAGTTCTTC. It translates to CASSVGAGYNEQFF.

The chain has TRBV5-1 and TRBJ1-4; D uncertain. Trimming removed 2 bases from V and 7 bases from J, with 12 bases in between. CDR1 and CDR2 from the germline V gene are SGHRS and YFSETQ. This CDR3 region has 14 residues. CDR3 bases: TGCGCCAGCAGCTTCGGGGAGGAAAGTGAAAAACTGTTTTTT. Amino acid sequence: CASSFGEESEKLFF.

The V call is TRBV18, the J call TRBJ2-7; 10 positions match TRBD1. Germline values: CDR1 KGHSH, CDR2 LQKENI. Trimming at V came to 4 bases and at J to 7 bases, leaving 10 bases not matched to a gene. The CDR3 extends over 15 amino acids. The CDR3 region is CASSQSTGQGNEQYF. The CDR3 bases are TGTGCCAGCTCACAGAGTACGGGACAGGGGAATGAGCAGTACTTC.

This clone was counted between two and nine times. V and J are TRBV19 and TRBJ1-4, with 12 bases that match TRBD1. V trimming: 5 bases; J trimming: 8 bases; junction bases outside the gene matches: 9. Germline loops: CDR1 LNHDA, CDR2 SQIVND (reference sequence). The CDR3 spans 16 residues. The CDR3 loop is CASSPSRGQGAEKLFF. The DNA of the CDR3 is TGTGCCAGTAGTCCCTCTAGGGGACAGGGGGCCGAAAAACTGTTTTTT.

The chain recombines TRBV18 with TRBJ2-7, with TRBD1 matching over 10 bases. This CDR3 spans 15 amino acids. Germline CDR1 is KGHSH and CDR2 is LQKENI. The V segment lost 4 bases and the J segment 2 bases; nucleotides outside the gene matches: 5. The CDR3 coding sequence is TGTGCCAGCTCACTTAGGACAGGGGGGACCTACGAGCAGTACTTC. It codes for CASSLRTGGTYEQYF.

This chain links TRBV3-1 (or the pseudogene TRBV3-2) with TRBJ2-5; D is unresolved. This CDR3 has 12 amino acids. Germline CDR1 and CDR2: LGHDT and YNNKEL (reference sequence). The V gene lost 0 bases and the J gene lost 3 bases, with 2 bases spanning the gap. CDR3 region: CASSQDKETQYF. CDR3 nucleotides: TGTGCCAGCAGCCAAGACAAAGAGACCCAGTACTTC.

This clone was seen a few times. The CDR3 loop reads CASSIEEGLGYTF. For the CDR3, the DNA is TGTGCCAGTAGTATAGAGGAGGGGTTGGGCTACACCTTC. The chain links TRBV19 to TRBJ1-2, with D possibly being TRBD1 (5 bases). Germline V gene sequence: CDR1 LNHDA, CDR2 SQIVND (reference sequence). Between the trimmed V and J ends, which lost 0 bases and 8 bases, there was a span of 10 bases. CDR3 length: 13 residues. Full variable domain (missing parts from reference TRBV19 and TRBJ1-2): DGGITQSPKYLFRKEGQNVTLSCEQNLNHDAMYWYRQDPGQGLRLIYYSQIVNDFQKGDIAEGYSVSREKKESFPLTVTSAQKNPTAFYLCASSIEEGLGYTFGSGTRLTVV.

The chain is built from TRBV29-1 and TRBJ1-1; maybe TRBD1 (6 bases). V was trimmed by 7 bases and J by 7 bases, leaving 16 bases between them. The CDR3 sequence is 12 residues long. Germline V lookup: CDR1 SQVTM, CDR2 ANQGSEA. This CDR3 is CSAEGQGNEAFF. CDR3 in DNA: TGCAGCGCAGAAGGTCAGGGGAATGAAGCTTTCTTT.

The CDR3 loop is CASSSGQGAYEQYF. The CDR3 region has the DNA TGTGCCAGCAGTTCCGGACAGGGGGCATACGAGCAGTACTTC. The chain carries TRBV27 and TRBJ2-7, with TRBD1 matching 11 bases. CDR1 and CDR2 from the germline V gene are MNHEY and SMNVEV (reference sequence). This CDR3 is 14 amino acids long. V gave up 4 bases and J gave up 4 bases; unmatched junction bases: 3.

This chain joins TRBV13 and TRBJ2-3; D unresolved. Germline-derived CDR1 and CDR2 are PRHDT and FYEKMQ (reference sequence). Trimming stripped 0 bases from V and 0 bases from J, with 10 bases between. This CDR3 contains 16 residues. Written as DNA, the CDR3 is TGTGCCAGCAGCTTAGGGGCAGGATACAGCACAGATACGCAGTATTTT. As protein: CASSLGAGYSTDTQYF.

This clone was detected once. This sequence joins TRBV27 and TRBJ2-7, with 8 bases that match TRBD2. This CDR3 has 17 amino acids. From germline, CDR1 is MNHEY and CDR2 SMNVEV (reference sequence). V was pared by 6 bases and J by 2 bases, with 15 bases of the junction left unmatched. The CDR3: CASSRYGRREGAYEQYF. The DNA of the CDR3 is TGTGCCAGCAGCCGCTATGGGAGACGGGAGGGGGCCTACGAGCAGTACTTC.

This clone was detected only a few times. The chain is built from TRBV25-1 and TRBJ2-7; 8 nucleotides match TRBD1. The J segment lost 2 bases and the V segment lost 5 bases, leaving 8 bases of the junction unmatched. CDR1 is MGHDK, CDR2 SYGVNS, per germline. The CDR3 contains 15 residues. CDR3 amino acids: CASSPHGQGTYEQYF. As DNA, the CDR3 is TGTGCCAGCAGTCCCCATGGACAGGGTACCTACGAGCAGTACTTC.

The J gene is TRBJ2-7, the V gene TRBV6-5, with TRBD1 matching 8 bases. This CDR3 is built from 13 residues. J lost 2 bases, V lost 6 bases, and 3 bases had no gene match. Germline CDR1 and CDR2: MNHEY and SVGAGI. Here the CDR3 DNA reads TGTGCCAGCAGGCAACAGGGGGCCTACGAGCAGTACTTC. Protein product: CASRQQGAYEQYF.

The chain combines TRBV11-2 with TRBJ2-2; 7 bases are shared with TRBD1. Per germline, CDR1 SGHAT and CDR2 FQNNGV. J was trimmed by 3 bases and V by 1 base; bases with no gene match: 8. There are 17 residues in the CDR3. In nucleotides, the CDR3 is TGTGCCAGCAGCTTAGTTTTGACAGGGTATTACACCGGGGAGCTGTTTTTT. This gives the protein CASSLVLTGYYTGELFF. The variable domain in full, completed from reference TRBV11-2 and TRBJ2-2, reads EAGVAQSPRYKIIEKRQSVAFWCNPISGHATLYWYQQILGQGPKLLIQFQNNGVVDDSQLPKDRFSAERLKGVDSTLKIQPAKLEDSAVYLCASSLVLTGYYTGELFFGEGSRLTVL.

The chain carries TRBV27 and TRBJ2-7; tentatively, D is TRBD1 (5 bases). Trimming pared 0 bases from V and 3 bases from J, leaving 9 bases between. The germline gives CDR1 MNHEY, CDR2 SMNVEV (reference sequence). The CDR3 runs to 14 residues. CDR3 protein: CASSLSGAGYEQYF. CDR3 DNA: TGTGCCAGCAGTTTATCTGGGGCTGGCTACGAGCAGTACTTC.